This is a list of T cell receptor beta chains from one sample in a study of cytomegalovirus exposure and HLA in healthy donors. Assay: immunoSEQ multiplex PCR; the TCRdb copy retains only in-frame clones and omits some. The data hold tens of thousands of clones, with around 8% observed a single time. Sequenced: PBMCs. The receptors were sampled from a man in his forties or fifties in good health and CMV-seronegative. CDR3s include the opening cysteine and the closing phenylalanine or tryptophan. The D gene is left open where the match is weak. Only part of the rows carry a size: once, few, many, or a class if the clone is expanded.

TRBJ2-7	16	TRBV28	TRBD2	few	TGTGCCAGCAGTTTAGGTGCTAGCGGGAGCTCCTACGAGCAGTACTTC	CASSLGASGSSYEQYF
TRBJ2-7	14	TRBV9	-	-	TGTGCCAGCAGCGTAGCGCCCTTTGGTAGCGAGCAGTACTTC	CASSVAPFGSEQYF
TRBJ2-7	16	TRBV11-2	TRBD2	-	TGTGCCAGCAGCTTCCGACTAGCGGGACCCTCCTACGAGCAGTACTTC	CASSFRLAGPSYEQYF
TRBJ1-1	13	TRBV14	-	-	TGTGCCAGCAGACGACAGGTGAGCACTGAAGCTTTCTTT	CASRRQVSTEAFF
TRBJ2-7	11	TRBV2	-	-	TGTGCCAGCAACGCGGATCGCGAGCAGTACTTC	CASNADREQYF
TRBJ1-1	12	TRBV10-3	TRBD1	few	TGTGCCGGCGGGACAGGGACCACTGAAGCTTTCTTT	CAGGTGTTEAFF
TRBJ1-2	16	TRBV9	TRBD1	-	TGTGCCAGCAGCGTAGGGGGGACAGGTGCTAACTATGGCTACACCTTC	CASSVGGTGANYGYTF
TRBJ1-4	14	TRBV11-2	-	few	TGTGCCAGCAGCTTATCAAACGGGGGGGAAAAACTGTTTTTT	CASSLSNGGEKLFF
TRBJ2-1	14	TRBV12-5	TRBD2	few	TGTGCTAGTGGACTAGCGGGTTCTTACAATGAGCAGTTCTTC	CASGLAGSYNEQFF
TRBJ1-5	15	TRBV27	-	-	TGTGCCAGCAGGCCAACTCCCACCGGGGTTCAGCCCCAGCATTTT	CASRPTPTGVQPQHF
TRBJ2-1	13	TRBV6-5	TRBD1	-	TGTGCCAGCAGTAAACGCGATCGGGACAGGCAGTTCTTC	CASSKRDRDRQFF
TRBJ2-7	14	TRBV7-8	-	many	TGTGCCAGCAGCTTAGGTAGCAACTCCTACGAGCAGTACTTC	CASSLGSNSYEQYF